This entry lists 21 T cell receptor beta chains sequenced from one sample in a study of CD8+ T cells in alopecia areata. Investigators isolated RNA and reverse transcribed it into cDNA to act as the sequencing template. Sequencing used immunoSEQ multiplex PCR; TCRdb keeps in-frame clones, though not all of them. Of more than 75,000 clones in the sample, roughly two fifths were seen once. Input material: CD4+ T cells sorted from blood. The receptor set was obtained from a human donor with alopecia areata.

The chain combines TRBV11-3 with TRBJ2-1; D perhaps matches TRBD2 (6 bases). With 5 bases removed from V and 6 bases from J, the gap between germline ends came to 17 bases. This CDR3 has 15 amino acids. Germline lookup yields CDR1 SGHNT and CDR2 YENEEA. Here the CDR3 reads CASSIFSGGGNEQFF. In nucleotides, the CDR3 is TGTGCCAGCAGCATTTTTAGCGGCGGCGGCAATGAGCAGTTCTTC. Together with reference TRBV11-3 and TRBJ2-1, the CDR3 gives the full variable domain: EAGVVQSPRYKIIEKKQPVAFWCNPISGHNTLYWYLQNLGQGPELLIRYENEEAVDDSQLPKDRFSAERLKGVDSTLKIQPAELGDSAVYLCASSIFSGGGNEQFFGPGTRLTVL.

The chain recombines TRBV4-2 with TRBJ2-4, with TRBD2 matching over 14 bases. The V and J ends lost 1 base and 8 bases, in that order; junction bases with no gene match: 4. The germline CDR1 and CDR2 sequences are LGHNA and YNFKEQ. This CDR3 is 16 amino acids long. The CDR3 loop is CASSQGLAGGVDIQYF. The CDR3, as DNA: TGTGCCAGCAGCCAAGGACTAGCGGGGGGGGTAGACATTCAGTACTTC.

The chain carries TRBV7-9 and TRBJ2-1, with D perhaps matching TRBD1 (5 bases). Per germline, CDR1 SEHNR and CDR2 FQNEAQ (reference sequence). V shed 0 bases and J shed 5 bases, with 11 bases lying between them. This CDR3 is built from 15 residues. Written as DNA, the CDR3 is TGTGCCAGCAGCTTAGCGTCAGGGTTTAACAATGAGCAGTTCTTC. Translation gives CASSLASGFNNEQFF.

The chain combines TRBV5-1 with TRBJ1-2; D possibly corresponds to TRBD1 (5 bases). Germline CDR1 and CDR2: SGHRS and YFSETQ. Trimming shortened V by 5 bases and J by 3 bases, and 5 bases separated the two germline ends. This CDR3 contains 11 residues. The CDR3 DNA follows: TGCGCCAGCAGACAGGACTATGGCTACACCTTC. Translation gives CASRQDYGYTF.

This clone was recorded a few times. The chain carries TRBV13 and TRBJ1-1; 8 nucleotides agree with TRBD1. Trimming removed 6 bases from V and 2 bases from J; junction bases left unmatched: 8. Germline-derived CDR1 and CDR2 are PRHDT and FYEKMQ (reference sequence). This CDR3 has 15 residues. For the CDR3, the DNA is TGTGCCAGCAGTAAAGCCGGACAGGGCAACACTGAAGCTTTCTTT. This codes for CASSKAGQGNTEAFF. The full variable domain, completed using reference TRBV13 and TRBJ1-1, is AAGVIQSPRHLIKEKRETATLKCYPIPRHDTVYWYQQGPGQDPQFLISFYEKMQSDKGSIPDRFSAQQFSDYHSELNMSSLELGDSALYFCASSKAGQGNTEAFFGQGTRLTVV.

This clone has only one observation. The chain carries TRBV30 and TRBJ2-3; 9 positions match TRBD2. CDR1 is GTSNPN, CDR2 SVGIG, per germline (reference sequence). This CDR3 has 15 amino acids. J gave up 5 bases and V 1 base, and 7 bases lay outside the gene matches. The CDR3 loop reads CAWSGKRGELDTQYF. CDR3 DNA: TGTGCCTGGAGTGGGAAGCGGGGGGAGCTAGATACGCAGTATTTT.

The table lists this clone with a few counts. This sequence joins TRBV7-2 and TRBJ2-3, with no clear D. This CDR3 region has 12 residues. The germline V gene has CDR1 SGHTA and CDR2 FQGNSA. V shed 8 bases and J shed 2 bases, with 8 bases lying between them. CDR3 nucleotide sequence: TGTGCCAGCGCTAGGGACACAGATACGCAGTATTTT. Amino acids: CASARDTDTQYF.

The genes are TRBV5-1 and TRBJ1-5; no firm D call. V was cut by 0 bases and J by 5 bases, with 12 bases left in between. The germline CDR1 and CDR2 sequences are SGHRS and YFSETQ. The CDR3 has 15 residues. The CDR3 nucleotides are TGCGCCAGCAGCTTGGAGCCAATGGGCGATCAGCCCCAGCATTTT. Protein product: CASSLEPMGDQPQHF.

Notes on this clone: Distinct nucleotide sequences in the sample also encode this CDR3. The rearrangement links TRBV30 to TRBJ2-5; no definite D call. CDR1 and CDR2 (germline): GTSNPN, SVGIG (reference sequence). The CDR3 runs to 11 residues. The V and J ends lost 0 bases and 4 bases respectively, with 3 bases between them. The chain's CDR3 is CAWSVGETQYF. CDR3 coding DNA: TGTGCCTGGAGTGTCGGAGAGACCCAGTACTTC.

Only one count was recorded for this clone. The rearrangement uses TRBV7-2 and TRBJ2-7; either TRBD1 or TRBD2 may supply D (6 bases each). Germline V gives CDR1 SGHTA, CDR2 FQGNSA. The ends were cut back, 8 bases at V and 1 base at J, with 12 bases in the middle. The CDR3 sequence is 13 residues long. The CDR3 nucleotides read TGTGCCAGCCGGGGGCTCGCTTCCTACGAGCAGTACTTC. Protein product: CASRGLASYEQYF.

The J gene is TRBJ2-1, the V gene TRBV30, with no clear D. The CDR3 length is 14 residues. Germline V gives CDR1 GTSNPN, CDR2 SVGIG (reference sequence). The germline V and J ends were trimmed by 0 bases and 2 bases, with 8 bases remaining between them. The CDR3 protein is CAWSVYGPYNEQFF. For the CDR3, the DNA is TGTGCCTGGAGTGTATACGGACCCTACAATGAGCAGTTCTTC.

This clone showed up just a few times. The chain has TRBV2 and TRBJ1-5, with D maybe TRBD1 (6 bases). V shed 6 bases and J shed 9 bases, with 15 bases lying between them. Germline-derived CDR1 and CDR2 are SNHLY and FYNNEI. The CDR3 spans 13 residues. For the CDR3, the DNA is TGTGCCAGCAGCAGGGGTTCGGAGGTGCCCCAGCATTTT. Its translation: CASSRGSEVPQHF. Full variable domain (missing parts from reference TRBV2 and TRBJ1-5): EPEVTQTPSHQVTQMGQEVILRCVPISNHLYFYWYRQILGQKVEFLVSFYNNEISEKSEIFDDQFSVERPDGSNFTLKIRSTKLEDSAMYFCASSRGSEVPQHFGDGTRLSIL.

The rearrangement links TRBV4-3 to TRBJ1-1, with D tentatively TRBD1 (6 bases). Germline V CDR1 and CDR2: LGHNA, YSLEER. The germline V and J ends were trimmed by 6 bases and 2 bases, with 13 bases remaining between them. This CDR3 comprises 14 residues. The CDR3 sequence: CASRGGGRNTEAFF. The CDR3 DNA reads TGCGCCAGCAGGGGCGGGGGCCGAAACACTGAAGCTTTCTTT.

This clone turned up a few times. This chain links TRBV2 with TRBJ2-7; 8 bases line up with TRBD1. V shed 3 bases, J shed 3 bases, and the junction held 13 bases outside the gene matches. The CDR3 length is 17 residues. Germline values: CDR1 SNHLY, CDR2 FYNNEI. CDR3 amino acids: CASSDPITGTGSYEQYF. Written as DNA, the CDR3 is TGTGCCAGCAGTGATCCTATCACCGGGACAGGAAGCTACGAGCAGTACTTC. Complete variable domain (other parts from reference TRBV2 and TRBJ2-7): EPEVTQTPSHQVTQMGQEVILRCVPISNHLYFYWYRQILGQKVEFLVSFYNNEISEKSEIFDDQFSVERPDGSNFTLKIRSTKLEDSAMYFCASSDPITGTGSYEQYFGPGTRLTVT.

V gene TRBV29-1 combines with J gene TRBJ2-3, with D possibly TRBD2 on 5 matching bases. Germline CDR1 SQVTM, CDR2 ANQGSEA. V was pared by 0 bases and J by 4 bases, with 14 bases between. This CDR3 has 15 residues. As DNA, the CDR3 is TGCAGCGTTGAAGACGCTAGCTCGGGTCCAGATACGCAGTATTTT. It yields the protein CSVEDASSGPDTQYF.

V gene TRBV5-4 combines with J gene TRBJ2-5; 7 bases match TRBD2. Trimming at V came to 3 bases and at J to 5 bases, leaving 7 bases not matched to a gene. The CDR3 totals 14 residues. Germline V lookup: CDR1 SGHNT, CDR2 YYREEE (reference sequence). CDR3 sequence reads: CASSSKRDVETQYF. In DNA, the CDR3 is TGTGCCAGCAGCTCAAAGCGGGATGTGGAGACCCAGTACTTC.

CDR3 nucleotides: TGTGCCAGCAGTTACAGTAGCGGGGGCCTCAATGAGCAGTTCTTC. Translating gives CASSYSSGGLNEQFF. This sequence joins TRBV6-5 and TRBJ2-1, with TRBD2 matching 9 bases. V shed 2 bases, J shed 6 bases, and the junction held 5 bases outside the gene matches. Germline CDR1 reads MNHEY; CDR2 reads SVGAGI. This CDR3 comprises 15 residues.

The CDR3 DNA is TGTGCCTGGACCCGACAGGTCAATCAGCCCCAGCATTTT. Amino acid sequence: CAWTRQVNQPQHF. The V and J genes are TRBV30 and TRBJ1-5, with a weak D call TRBD1 (6 bases). Germline V gene lookup returns CDR1 GTSNPN and CDR2 SVGIG (reference sequence). The CDR3 extends over 13 amino acids. Trimming cost V 4 bases and J 3 bases, with 10 bases left between them.

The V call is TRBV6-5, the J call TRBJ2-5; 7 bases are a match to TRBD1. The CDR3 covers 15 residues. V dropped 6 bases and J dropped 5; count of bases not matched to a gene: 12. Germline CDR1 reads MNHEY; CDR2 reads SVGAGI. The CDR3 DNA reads TGTGCCAGCAGCAAGACAGGGAACGTACAGGAGACCCAGTACTTC. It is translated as CASSKTGNVQETQYF.

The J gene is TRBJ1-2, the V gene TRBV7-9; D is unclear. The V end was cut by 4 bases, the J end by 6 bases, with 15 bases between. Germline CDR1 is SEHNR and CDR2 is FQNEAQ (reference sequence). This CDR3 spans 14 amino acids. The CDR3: CASSSRNRENGYTF. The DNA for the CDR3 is TGTGCCAGCAGCTCACGGAATAGGGAGAATGGCTACACCTTC.

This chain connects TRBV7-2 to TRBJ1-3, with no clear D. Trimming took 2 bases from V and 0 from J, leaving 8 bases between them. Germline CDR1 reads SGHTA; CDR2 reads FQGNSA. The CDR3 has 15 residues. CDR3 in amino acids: CASSLRLSSGNTIYF. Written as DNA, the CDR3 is TGTGCCAGCAGCTTAAGGTTGTCCTCTGGAAACACCATATATTTT.